This TCR beta chain is drawn from a study of OX40 agonist ivuxolimab in advanced cancers. Overall study context: Dosing consisted of intravenous ivuxolimab at 0.01 to 10 mg/kg every 2 weeks.

The CDR3 runs to 14 residues. V dropped 6 bases and J dropped 4 bases, with 12 bases sitting between them. CDR1 and CDR2 from the germline V gene are MNHNY and SVGAGI (reference sequence). Points from the study as a whole: Dose levels from 0.1 to 3.0 mg/kg saw CD4+ and CD8+ blood T cells expand clonally by week 6.

About this clone itself: Its antigen remains unknown.

Clones were read by immunoSEQ multiplex PCR, and TCRdb kept only the in-frame ones, dropping some. In the table there are 77,000 or so clones, 90% to 95% of which are singletons. Sequenced here: CD4+ or CD8+ T cells sorted from blood, sampled in a trial of the OX40 agonist ivuxolimab. The chain couples TRBV6-6 to TRBJ1-4, with TRBD1 as a possible D gene (6 bases). This receptor was identified in an adult with an advanced solid tumor such as melanoma, head and neck, liver or kidney cancer. The CDR3: CASSHGQNNEKLFF. The CDR3 nucleotides are TGTGCCAGCAGCCACGGACAGAATAATGAAAAACTGTTTTTT.